A single count supports the clone carrying this T cell receptor beta chain. This record belongs to a study of CD8 T cells in Susac syndrome. CD8+ and CD4+ T cells from blood underwent TCR beta sequencing. The multiple sclerosis controls, all treatment-naive patients, had relapsing-remitting disease that was stable or active. Germline CDR1 reads SGDLS; CDR2 reads YYNGEE. The CDR3 extends over 14 amino acids. The V end was cut by 3 bases, the J end by 3 bases, with 12 bases between. After extraction with the RNeasy kit, 0.5 to 1 ug of the RNA was reverse transcribed using random hexamers. TCRdb reanalysed the immunoSEQ multiplex PCR reads using MiXCR and keeps one entry per CDR3 protein. The profile shows a few hundred thousand distinct CDR3 sequences, 95% of them singletons.

This receptor was taken from a human donor with multiple sclerosis. The V call is TRBV9, the J call TRBJ2-5; maybe TRBD2 (6 bases). The sample was CD4+ T cells from PBMCs. CDR3 amino acids: CASSGGDSEETQYF. CDR3 nucleotides: TGTGCCAGCAGCGGGGGGGATTCGGAAGAGACCCAGTACTTC.